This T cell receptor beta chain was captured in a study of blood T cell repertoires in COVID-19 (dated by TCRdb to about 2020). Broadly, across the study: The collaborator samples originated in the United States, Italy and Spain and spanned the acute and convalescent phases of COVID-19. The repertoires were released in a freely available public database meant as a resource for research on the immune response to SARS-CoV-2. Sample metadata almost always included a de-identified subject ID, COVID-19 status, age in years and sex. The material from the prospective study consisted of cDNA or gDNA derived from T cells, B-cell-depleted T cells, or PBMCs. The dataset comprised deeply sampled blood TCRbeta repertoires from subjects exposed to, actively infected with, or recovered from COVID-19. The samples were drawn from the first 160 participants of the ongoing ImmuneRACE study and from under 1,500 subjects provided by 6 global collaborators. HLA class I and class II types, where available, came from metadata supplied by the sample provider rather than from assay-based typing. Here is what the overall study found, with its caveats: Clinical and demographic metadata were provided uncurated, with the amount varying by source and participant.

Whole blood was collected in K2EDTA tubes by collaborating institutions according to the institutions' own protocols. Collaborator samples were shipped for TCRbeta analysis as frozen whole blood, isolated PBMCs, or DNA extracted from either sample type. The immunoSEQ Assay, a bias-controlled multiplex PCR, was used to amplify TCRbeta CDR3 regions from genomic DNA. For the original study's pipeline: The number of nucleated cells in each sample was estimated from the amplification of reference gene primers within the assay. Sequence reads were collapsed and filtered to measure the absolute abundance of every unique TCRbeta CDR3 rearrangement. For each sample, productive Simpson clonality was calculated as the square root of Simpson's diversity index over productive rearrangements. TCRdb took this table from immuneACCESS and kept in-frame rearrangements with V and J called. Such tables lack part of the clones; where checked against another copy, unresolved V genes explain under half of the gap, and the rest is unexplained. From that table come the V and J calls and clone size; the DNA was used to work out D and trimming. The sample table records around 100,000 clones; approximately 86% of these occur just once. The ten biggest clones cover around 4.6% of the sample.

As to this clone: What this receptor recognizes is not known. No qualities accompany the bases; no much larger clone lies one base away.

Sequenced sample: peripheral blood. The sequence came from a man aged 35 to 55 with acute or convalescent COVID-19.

CDR3 sequence: CASSLDRGTYEQYF. The base sequence is TGTGCCAGCTCACTGGACAGGGGGACCTACGAGCAGTACTTC. The rearranged chain carries TRBV18 and TRBJ2-7; 10 middle bases align to TRBD1. CDR1 KGHSH and CDR2 LQKENI were looked up in the germline V gene. Compared with germline, V lacks 4 bases and J lacks 2 bases; bases without a gene match: 2. Taken from cysteine to phenylalanine, the CDR3 has 14 residues. Only the CDR3 portion is preserved as DNA: 42 bases, with reading frame beginning at the first base.